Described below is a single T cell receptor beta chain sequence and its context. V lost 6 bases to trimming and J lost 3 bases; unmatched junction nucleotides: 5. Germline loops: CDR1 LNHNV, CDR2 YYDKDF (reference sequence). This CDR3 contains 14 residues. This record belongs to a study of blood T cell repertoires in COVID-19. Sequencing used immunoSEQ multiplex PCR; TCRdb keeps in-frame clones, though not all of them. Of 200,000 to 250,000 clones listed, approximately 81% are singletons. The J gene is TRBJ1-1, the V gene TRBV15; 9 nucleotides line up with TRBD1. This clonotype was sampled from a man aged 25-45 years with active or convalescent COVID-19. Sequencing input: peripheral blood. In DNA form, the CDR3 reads TGTGCCACCAGTATACAGGGGGCGGACACTGAAGCTTTCTTT. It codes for CATSIQGADTEAFF.